This is a list of T cell receptor beta chains from one sample in a study of T cell changes during pregnancy in multiple sclerosis. Generated by immunoSEQ multiplex PCR, the TCRdb table keeps only in-frame clones and is missing some. This sample has 40,000 or so clones, with 90% to 95% found just once. The sample in question was CD8+ T cells from peripheral blood mononuclear cells, obtained before pregnancy. The receptors derive from a female donor with multiple sclerosis, enrolled in a pregnancy study. Each CDR3 is given with its conserved first and last residue. A D gene is named only where the DNA matches it firmly. The listing skips clone size in some rows; elsewhere it reads once, few, many or a size class.

once | TRBD1 | TRBJ1-1 | TRBV28 | TGTGCCAGCAGTTCAAGGCCAGGGGGCCCTGAAGCTTTCTTT | CASSSRPGGPEAFF
- | TRBD1 | TRBJ2-7 | TRBV19 | TGTGCCAGTAGTCACGGGACAGGGGAAATCTACGAGCAGTACTTC | CASSHGTGEIYEQYF
few | TRBD1 | TRBJ1-5 | TRBV7-2 | TGTGCCAGCAGTTTCGACAGGGTGGGTCAGCCCCAGCATTTT | CASSFDRVGQPQHF
- | - | TRBJ2-3 | TRBV5-4 | TGTGCCAGCAGCTGGATGGCAGGCTCAGATACGCAGTATTTT | CASSWMAGSDTQYF
- | - | TRBJ2-1 | TRBV7-8 | TGTGCCAGCAGCCCCCTGGCCCCTCTAGCGCACAATGAGCAGTTCTTC | CASSPLAPLAHNEQFF
- | TRBD2 | TRBJ2-1 | TRBV2 | TGTGCCAGCAGTGAATGGCTCCTAGCGGGAGGTTACAATGAGCAGTTCTTC | CASSEWLLAGGYNEQFF
- | - | TRBJ1-1 | TRBV13 | TGTGCCAGCAGCTTACGGGGCACTGAAGCTTTCTTT | CASSLRGTEAFF
once | - | TRBJ2-2 | TRBV2 | TGTGCCAGCCGGGACACCAAAGGGTCGGGCGTCGAGCTGTTTTTT | CASRDTKGSGVELFF
- | TRBD2 | TRBJ2-7 | TRBV28 | TGTGCCAGCAGTCCAATAGCGGGCTCCACCTACGAGCAGTACTTC | CASSPIAGSTYEQYF
- | TRBD2 | TRBJ2-7 | TRBV5-6 | TGTGCCAGCAGCTCACCGGGACTAGCCTACGAGCAGTACTTC | CASSSPGLAYEQYF
- | TRBD2 | TRBJ2-4 | TRBV2 | TGTGCCAGCAGTGAAAAGTACGCGGGAGGGGCTATAGCCAAAAACATTCAGTACTTC | CASSEKYAGGAIAKNIQYF
- | TRBD2 | TRBJ2-5 | TRBV5-4 | TGTGCCAGCAGCGGTGGGGCTAGCGGGAGTTCGTACCAAGAGACCCAGTACTTC | CASSGGASGSSYQETQYF
once | TRBD2 | TRBJ2-1 | TRBV7-3 | TGTGCCAGCAGCCGCGGACTAGCGCTGAACAATGAGCAGTTCTTC | CASSRGLALNNEQFF
once | - | TRBJ1-4 | TRBV14 | TGTGCCAGCAGCCAAGATCGGGTGGTTAATGAAAAACTGTTTTTT | CASSQDRVVNEKLFF
- | TRBD2 | TRBJ2-1 | TRBV11-1 | TGTGCCAGCAGCCTGACTAGCGGGAGTGTCAATGAGCAGTTCTTC | CASSLTSGSVNEQFF
- | TRBD2 | TRBJ2-1 | TRBV28 | TGTGCCAGCAGTGGACTAGCGGGGGGTGAGCAGTTCTTC | CASSGLAGGEQFF